The table lists the clone carrying this TCR beta chain with a few counts. Germline V gene sequence: CDR1 LNHDA, CDR2 SQIVND (reference sequence). The ends lost 4 bases at V and 6 bases at J; junction bases unmatched: 15. This CDR3 has 17 amino acids. The entry originates in a study of shared T cell receptors in the human thymus. Only in-frame clones appear in the TCRdb table, and some are missing; sequencing was by immunoSEQ multiplex PCR. The sample has hundreds of thousands of clones; more than 70% are singletons. These sequences were also reported in another study, on human thymus T cells.

This TCR was sampled from a boy under two years old with a congenital heart defect. Sequences were obtained from thymocytes. The chain is built from TRBV19 and TRBJ1-2; 9 bases agree with TRBD1. The CDR3 loop reads CASSTNPPGQGGDGYTF. The CDR3 DNA is TGTGCCAGTAGTACGAACCCTCCGGGACAGGGAGGGGATGGCTACACCTTC.